This T cell receptor (beta chain) was retrieved from a study of T-cell memory formation after mild COVID-19. TCR alpha and TCR beta cDNA libraries carrying sample barcodes and UMIs were produced by 5'RACE using constant-segment primers. TCRdb itself ran the 5' RACE reads through MiXCR, one entry per CDR3 protein. The data contain hundreds of thousands of distinct CDR3 sequences, about 20% of them singletons. Concerning this clonotype itself: Its cognate antigen is unknown.

Points from the study as a whole: Researchers found some responding clones in pre-infection memory, a sign that cross-reactive memory joined. Those CD4+ clones that contracted were mainly in CM and EM (CD8+ ones in EMRA).

V was clipped by 5 bases and J by 4 bases; unmatched bases: 6. The CDR3 spans 15 residues. The germline CDR1 and CDR2 sequences are MNHEY and SVGAGI. The TCR comes from an adult woman who had mild COVID-19 (a few samples of this study predate the infection). Cell type and time point are not known. What was sequenced was PBMCs or a T cell subset sorted from them (not recorded which). The chain links TRBV6-5 to TRBJ2-1, with 9 bases lining up with TRBD1. CDR3 DNA sequence: TGTGCCAGCAGTGAAGACAGGGGGGTGTACAATGAGCAGTTCTTC. As protein: CASSEDRGVYNEQFF.